This record concerns one T cell receptor (beta chain) sequence. No antigen is known for it. There are no base qualities to consult, and no much larger clone falls within one base. This sample was included in a study of control samples from healthy donors and cancer patients (dated by TCRdb to 2019 to 2021). Reading from cysteine to phenylalanine, the CDR3 counts 14 amino acids. Only the CDR3 DNA is retained, 42 bases long and in frame from the first base. The germline V gene sets CDR1 to SGHRS and CDR2 to YFSETQ. Germline trimming: 0 bases from V, 3 bases from J; junction bases outside gene matches: 3. Library construction relied on the immunoSEQ multiplex PCR assay. Not all clones reach the TCRdb copy of this immuneACCESS table, which keeps in-frame sequences only. Checked studies attribute under half of the gap to unresolved V genes and leave the rest unexplained. In this sample the table shows about 94,000 clones, over 75% of which occur a single time. The ten largest clones take up more than 3.5% of the sample.

This TCR was sampled from a woman aged 18 to 35 in good health. The sample comprised blood. The chain is assembled from TRBV5-1 and TRBJ2-7, with 7 central nucleotides matching TRBD1. The CDR3 region has the sequence CASSLDPGGYEQYF. The DNA sequence is as follows: TGCGCCAGCAGCTTGGATCCAGGGGGCTACGAGCAGTACTTC.